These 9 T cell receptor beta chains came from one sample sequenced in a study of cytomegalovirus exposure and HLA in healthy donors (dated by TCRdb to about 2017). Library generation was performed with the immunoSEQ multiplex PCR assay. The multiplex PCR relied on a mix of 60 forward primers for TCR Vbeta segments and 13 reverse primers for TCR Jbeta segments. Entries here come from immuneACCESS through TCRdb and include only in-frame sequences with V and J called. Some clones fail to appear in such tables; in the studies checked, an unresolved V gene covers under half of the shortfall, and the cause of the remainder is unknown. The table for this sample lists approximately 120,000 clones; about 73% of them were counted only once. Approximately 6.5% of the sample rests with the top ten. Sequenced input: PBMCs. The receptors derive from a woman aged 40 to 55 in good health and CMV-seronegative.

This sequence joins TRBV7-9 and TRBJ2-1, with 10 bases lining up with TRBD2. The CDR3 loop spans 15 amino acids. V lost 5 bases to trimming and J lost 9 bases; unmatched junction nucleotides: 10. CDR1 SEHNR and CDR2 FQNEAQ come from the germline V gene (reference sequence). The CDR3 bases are TGTGCCAGCAGCATTACCGGGACTAGCGTTTTTGAGCAGTTCTTC. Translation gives CASSITGTSVFEQFF.

This CDR3 is CAILKGHSGANVLTF. The DNA of the CDR3 is TGTGCCATTCTCAAGGGACACTCTGGGGCCAACGTCCTGACTTTC. This chain joins TRBV6-1 and TRBJ2-6, with D possibly TRBD1 on 6 matching bases. The V gene's germline CDR1 is MNHNS and CDR2 SASEGT. Trimming took 10 bases from V and 0 from J, leaving 13 bases between them. This CDR3 has 15 amino acids.

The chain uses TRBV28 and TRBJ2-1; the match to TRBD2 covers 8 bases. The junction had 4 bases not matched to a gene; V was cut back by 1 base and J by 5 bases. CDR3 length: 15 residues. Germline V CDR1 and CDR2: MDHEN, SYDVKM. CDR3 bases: TGTGCCAGCAGTTTATTAGCGGGGTTAGACAATGAGCAGTTCTTC. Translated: CASSLLAGLDNEQFF.

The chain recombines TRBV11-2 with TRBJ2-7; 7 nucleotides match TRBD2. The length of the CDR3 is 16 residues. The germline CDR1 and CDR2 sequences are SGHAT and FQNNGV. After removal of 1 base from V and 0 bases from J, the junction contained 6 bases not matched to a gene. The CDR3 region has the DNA TGTGCCAGCAGCTTAGGTGGGCGGGGGAGCTCCTACGAGCAGTACTTC. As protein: CASSLGGRGSSYEQYF.

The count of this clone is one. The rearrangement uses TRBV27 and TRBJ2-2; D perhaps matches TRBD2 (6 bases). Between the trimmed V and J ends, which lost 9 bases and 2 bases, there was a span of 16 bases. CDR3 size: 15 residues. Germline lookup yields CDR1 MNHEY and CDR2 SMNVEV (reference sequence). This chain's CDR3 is CASLRDWSNTGELFF. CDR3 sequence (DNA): TGTGCCAGTCTGCGGGACTGGAGTAACACCGGGGAGCTGTTTTTT.

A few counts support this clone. The CDR3 loop is CASSPGQNTGELFF. CDR3 in DNA: TGTGCCAGCTCACCGGGACAAAACACCGGGGAGCTGTTTTTT. This chain links TRBV18 with TRBJ2-2; perhaps TRBD1 as D (6 bases). V lost 3 bases and J 2 bases, leaving 7 bases between the germline ends. Germline assignment: CDR1 KGHSH and CDR2 LQKENI. The CDR3 contains 14 residues.

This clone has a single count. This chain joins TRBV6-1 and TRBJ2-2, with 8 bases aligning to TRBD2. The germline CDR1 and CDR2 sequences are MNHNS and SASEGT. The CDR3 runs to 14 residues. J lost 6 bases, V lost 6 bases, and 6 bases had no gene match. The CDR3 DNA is TGTGCCAGCAGGACTACTAGCGGCGCCGGGGAGCTGTTTTTT. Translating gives CASRTTSGAGELFF.

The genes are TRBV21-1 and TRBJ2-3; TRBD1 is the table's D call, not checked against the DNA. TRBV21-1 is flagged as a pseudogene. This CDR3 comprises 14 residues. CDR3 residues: CASSRDRGSDTQYF. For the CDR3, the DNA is TGTGCCAGCAGCAGAGACAGGGGGTCAGATACGCAGTATTTT.

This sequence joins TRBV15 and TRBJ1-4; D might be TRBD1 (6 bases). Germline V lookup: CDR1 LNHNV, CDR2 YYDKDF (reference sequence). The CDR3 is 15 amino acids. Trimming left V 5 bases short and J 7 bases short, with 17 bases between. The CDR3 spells CATSRRGQQAEKLFF. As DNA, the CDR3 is TGTGCCACCAGCCGAAGAGGACAGCAGGCTGAAAAACTGTTTTTT.